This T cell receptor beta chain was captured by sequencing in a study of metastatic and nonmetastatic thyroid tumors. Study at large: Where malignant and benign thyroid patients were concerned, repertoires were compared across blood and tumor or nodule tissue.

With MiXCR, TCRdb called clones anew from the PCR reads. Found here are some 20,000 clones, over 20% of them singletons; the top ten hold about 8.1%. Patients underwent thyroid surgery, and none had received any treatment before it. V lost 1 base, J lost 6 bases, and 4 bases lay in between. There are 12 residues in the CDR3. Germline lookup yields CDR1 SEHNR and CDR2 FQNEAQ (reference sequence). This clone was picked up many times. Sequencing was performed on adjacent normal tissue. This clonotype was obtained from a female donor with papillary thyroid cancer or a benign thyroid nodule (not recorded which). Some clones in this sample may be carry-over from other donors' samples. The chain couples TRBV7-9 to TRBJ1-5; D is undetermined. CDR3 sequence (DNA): TGTGCCAGCAGCTTAGATGGTCAGCCCCAGCATTTT. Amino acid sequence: CASSLDGQPQHF.